The 4 T cell receptor beta chains reported below all come from one sample, sequenced in a study of T cells expressing NK-cell markers. For each CDR3 protein, TCRdb gives one entry from its re-call of the 5' RACE reads, without DNA. The listing records 400,000 to 450,000 distinct CDR3 sequences. Material: blood T cells: a sorted CD56 or NKG2C T cell subset, CD4+ or CD8+ T cells, or bulk PBMC T cells (not recorded which). Receptors originate from a woman aged 18 to 75 in good health.

The chain combines TRBV3-1 with TRBJ1-1. Germline CDR1 reads LGHDT; CDR2 reads YNNKEL (reference sequence). The CDR3 runs 14 residues. The CDR3 reads CASSSGGLEISAFF.

J is TRBJ2-1 and V is TRBV6-2 or TRBV6-3; the TCRdb call, TRBD2, lacks DNA for checking. Germline CDR1 and CDR2: MNHEY and SVGEGT. The CDR3 contains 16 residues. The CDR3 reads CASTLTPGLHPNEQFF.

The V call is TRBV30, the J call TRBJ1-4. The CDR3 sequence is 11 residues long. Germline V gene sequence: CDR1 GTSNPN, CDR2 SVGIG (reference sequence). The CDR3 region is CAWRAGGRLFF.

The CDR3 sequence: CAISGPGGRGLSTDTQYF. The chain has TRBV10-3 and TRBJ2-3; TCRdb's D gene call, TRBD1, goes unchecked for lack of DNA. This CDR3 is 18 amino acids long. Per the germline V gene, CDR1 is ENHRY and CDR2 is SYGVKD.